These T cell receptor beta chains were read from a single sample in a study of OX40 agonist ivuxolimab in advanced cancers. Profiled with immunoSEQ multiplex PCR; TCRdb holds only in-frame clones, not every one. The table includes about 100,000 clones, 91% detected once. The sample here was CD4+ or CD8+ T cells sorted from blood, taken in a trial of the OX40 agonist ivuxolimab. These receptors all come from an adult with an advanced solid tumor such as melanoma, head and neck, liver or kidney cancer. Each CDR3 is given with its conserved first and last residue. The order of the fields is V gene, clone size, J gene, D gene, CDR3 DNA, CDR3 protein. A D gene is named only where the DNA matches it firmly. Not all rows give a size; the values are once, few, many and, for expanded clones, a class.

>TRBV29-1|.|TRBJ2-5|.
TGCAGCGAGCGGTTCATCTCGGAGACCCAGTACTTC
CSERFISETQYF
>TRBV7-2|.|TRBJ2-3|.
TGTGCCAGCAGCCAAGAATGGGCAGATACGCAGTATTTT
CASSQEWADTQYF
>TRBV6-5|.|TRBJ1-1|.
TGTGCCAGCAGTGAGAAACAGGGACCTGAAGCTTTCTTT
CASSEKQGPEAFF
>TRBV6-5|.|TRBJ1-1|TRBD1
TGTGCCAGCAGCCGTACAGGGGGCCAGGACTTCGCTTTCTTT
CASSRTGGQDFAFF
>TRBV6-5|.|TRBJ2-3|.
TGTGCCAGCAGTTACGCCGGGTCAGGTACGCAGTATTTT
CASSYAGSGTQYF
>TRBV18|.|TRBJ1-1|.
TGTGCCAGCTCACCACAGGGGAACACTGAAGCTTTCTTT
CASSPQGNTEAFF
>TRBV5-1|.|TRBJ2-2|.
TGCGCCAGCAGGAGGGGTTACGTTGCCGGGGAGCTGTTTTTT
CASRRGYVAGELFF
>TRBV4-3|once|TRBJ2-1|TRBD2
TGCGCCAGCAGCCAAAGGGGGGGGACTAGCGGTGGTGAGCAGTTCTTC
CASSQRGGTSGGEQFF
>TRBV4-3|.|TRBJ1-1|.
TGCGCCAGCAGCCAAGAACCATTAGGCACTGAAGCTTTCTTT
CASSQEPLGTEAFF
>TRBV28|.|TRBJ2-7|.
TGTGCCAGCAGGACACAGGGTTACGAGCAGTACTTC
CASRTQGYEQYF
>TRBV6-6|.|TRBJ2-3|.
TGTGCCAGCAGTCTCGATAGGCAGTATTTT
CASSLDRQYF